Following are 13 T cell receptor beta chains from one sample sequenced in a study of cytomegalovirus exposure and HLA in healthy donors. Use of 60 Vbeta and 13 Jbeta primers characterized the PCR. TCRdb keeps only in-frame clones here, not all; method: immunoSEQ multiplex PCR. The repertoire holds 85,000 to 100,000 clones, with more than 70% as singletons. The specimen sequenced was PBMCs. These receptors were obtained from a woman between 40 and 50 years old in good health and CMV-seronegative.

The rearrangement links TRBV6-6 to TRBJ2-7; 12 bases agree with TRBD2. The trim removed 5 bases at V and 3 bases at J, leaving 8 bases unmatched. CDR1 and CDR2 (germline): MNHNY, SVGAGI (reference sequence). The CDR3 contains 16 residues. The CDR3 is CASSPLLAGGHYEQYF. The CDR3 nucleotides read TGTGCCAGCAGTCCCCTCCTAGCGGGGGGGCACTACGAGCAGTACTTC.

V gene TRBV29-1 combines with J gene TRBJ2-7; 9 bases agree with TRBD1. Germline values: CDR1 SQVTM, CDR2 ANQGSEA. The CDR3 contains 14 residues. With 5 bases clipped from V and 6 bases from J, the junction kept 11 bases outside the gene matches. The CDR3 region has the DNA TGCAGCGTTCTCAAGGACAGGGGAGGCTCCGAGCAGTACTTC. It encodes CSVLKDRGGSEQYF.

V is TRBV9 and J is TRBJ1-6; TRBD1 matches 9 bases. From germline, CDR1 is SGDLS and CDR2 YYNGEE. Losses at the gene ends were 3 bases for V and 6 bases for J; bases not matched to a gene: 4. The CDR3 loop spans 15 amino acids. Here the CDR3 reads CASSEGQGRNSPLHF. In nucleotides, the CDR3 is TGTGCCAGCAGCGAGGGACAGGGCCGTAATTCACCCCTCCACTTT.

The V call is TRBV6-5, the J call TRBJ1-5; possibly TRBD1 for D (6 bases). This CDR3 is built from 13 residues. V lost 2 bases to trimming and J lost 9 bases, with 11 bases between them. CDR1 and CDR2 from the germline V gene are MNHEY and SVGAGI. CDR3 in DNA: TGTGCCAGCAGTTACGACAGGACGGGGCCCCAGCATTTT. It yields the protein CASSYDRTGPQHF.

This clone was seen only a few times. V and J are TRBV28 and TRBJ1-1; D is unresolved. CDR1 MDHEN and CDR2 SYDVKM come from the germline V gene. The CDR3 covers 13 residues. Trimming took 9 bases from V and 2 from J, leaving 13 bases between them. The CDR3 nucleotides are TGTGCCAGTCTCTGGGCGGGAAACACTGAAGCTTTCTTT. Translating gives CASLWAGNTEAFF. Supplemented by reference TRBV28 and TRBJ1-1, the full variable domain reads DVKVTQSSRYLVKRTGEKVFLECVQDMDHENMFWYRQDPGLGLRLIYFSYDVKMKEKGDIPEGYSVSREKKERFSLILESASTNQTSMYLCASLWAGNTEAFFGQGTRLTVV.

The chain couples TRBV6-1 to TRBJ1-4; D remains unclear. Germline CDR1 MNHNS, CDR2 SASEGT. This CDR3 region has 15 residues. The V end lost 7 bases, the J end lost 7 bases, and 19 bases lay between the germline ends. DNA for the CDR3: TGTGCCAGCATCCTAAACGCTCTTTTCGGTGAAAAACTGTTTTTT. Protein sequence: CASILNALFGEKLFF.

As DNA, the CDR3 is TGTGCCAGTAGTAACGACAGGGGGCGCGGCTACACCTTC. Translation: CASSNDRGRGYTF. This rearrangement joins TRBV19 to TRBJ1-2, with 10 positions matching TRBD1. V dropped 4 bases and J dropped 8; count of bases not matched to a gene: 4. The CDR3 runs to 13 residues. Germline CDR1 reads LNHDA; CDR2 reads SQIVND (reference sequence).

The gene calls are TRBV5-1 and TRBJ2-1; TRBD1 is a possible D gene (6 bases). Germline V CDR1 and CDR2: SGHRS, YFSETQ. CDR3 size: 14 residues. V was pared by 4 bases and J by 5 bases, with 13 bases between. The CDR3 protein is CASSPRDIDNEQFF. The CDR3 bases are TGCGCCAGCAGCCCCCGGGACATCGACAATGAGCAGTTCTTC.

The V gene is TRBV5-4, the J gene TRBJ1-4, with D hard to call. Germline assignment: CDR1 SGHNT and CDR2 YYREEE (reference sequence). The ends were cut back, 7 bases at V and 4 bases at J, with 14 bases in the middle. The CDR3 sequence is 14 residues long. DNA for the CDR3: TGTGCCAGCCGGAGGGCAGGCCTTAATGAAAAACTGTTTTTT. It specifies CASRRAGLNEKLFF.

The J gene is TRBJ2-2, the V gene TRBV5-1; 8 bases are shared with TRBD1. This CDR3 comprises 16 residues. The V segment lost 3 bases and the J segment 0 bases; nucleotides outside the gene matches: 4. From germline, CDR1 is SGHRS and CDR2 YFSETQ. CDR3 nucleotide sequence: TGCGCCAGCAGCTCGGGACAGGCGGCGAACACCGGGGAGCTGTTTTTT. Protein product: CASSSGQAANTGELFF.

The chain carries TRBV7-6 and TRBJ1-1, with a tentative D call TRBD1 (5 bases). Trimming cost V 4 bases and J 1 base, with 13 bases left between them. Germline V gene lookup returns CDR1 SGHVS and CDR2 FNYEAQ. There are 15 residues in the CDR3. CDR3 DNA: TGTGCCAGCAGCTCAAGGAGGGACGCGAACACTGAAGCTTTCTTT. Protein: CASSSRRDANTEAFF.

The chain has TRBV30 and TRBJ2-5, with 9 bases that match TRBD2. The J call may be wrong; the DNA end is better matched by TRBJ2-7. The CDR3 runs to 13 residues. Germline loops: CDR1 GTSNPN, CDR2 SVGIG (reference sequence). The CDR3 is CAWSRTSGYEQYF. CDR3 DNA: TGTGCCTGGAGTAGAACTAGCGGGTACGAGCAGTACTTC.

The chain couples TRBV23-1 to TRBJ2-1; tentative D call: TRBD1 (5 bases). TRBV23-1 is marked as an open reading frame, function uncertain. The V end was cut by 4 bases, the J end by 2 bases, with 15 bases between. The CDR3 has 16 residues. The DNA of the CDR3 is TGCGCCAGCAGTCCGGAACCAGGGTTCCCCTACAATGAGCAGTTCTTC. Amino acids: CASSPEPGFPYNEQFF.